This TCR beta chain was captured in a study of OX40 agonist ivuxolimab in advanced cancers. Findings and caveats of the study: Partial responders at 0.1-3.0 mg/kg had among the lowest clonal expansion.

Patients were ineligible given autoimmune disease history or systemic immunosuppression. About this clone itself: What it recognizes is unknown.

Here immunoSEQ multiplex PCR was the method, and the copy in TCRdb shows in-frame clones only, minus some. The sample lists 98,000 or so clones; around 85% were seen once. Germline CDR1 is MNHEY and CDR2 is SVGAGI. CDR3 length: 13 amino acids. Trimming at V came to 7 bases and at J to 1 base, leaving 2 bases not matched to a gene. The gene calls are TRBV6-5 and TRBJ1-1; 8 positions match TRBD1. This sample comprised CD4+ or CD8+ T cells sorted from blood, obtained in a trial of the OX40 agonist ivuxolimab. This TCR was sampled from an adult with an advanced solid tumor such as melanoma, head and neck, liver or kidney cancer. CDR3 DNA sequence: TGTGCCAGCAACAGGGGGAAGAACACTGAAGCTTTCTTT. The encoded protein is CASNRGKNTEAFF.